The T cell receptor beta chain described here comes from a study of blood T cell repertoires in COVID-19. Study as a whole: PBMCs, B-cell-depleted T cells, or T cells were the source of the cDNA or gDNA that made up the material.

Germline V gene data show CDR1 as MNHEY and CDR2 as SVGAGI. The CDR3 sequence is 15 residues long. V gave up 5 bases and J gave up 7 bases; unmatched junction bases: 9. This clone was counted between two and nine times. In the authors' methods: Estimation of nucleated cell counts relied on the amplification of reference gene primers. Produced via immunoSEQ multiplex PCR; TCRdb's table is partial and in-frame only. Clonal size and the V and J genes are those of that table, whereas D and trimming came from the DNA. The sample lists about 300,000 clones, around 85% occurring once. Patients of the Seattle cohort, enrolled during active infection, were followed longitudinally.

Input material: peripheral blood. The source of this sequence is a human donor with COVID-19, enrolled during active disease. The donor label of this sample is uncertain. The chain couples TRBV6-5 to TRBJ1-5, with 9 nucleotides matching TRBD1. The CDR3 coding sequence is TGTGCCAGCAGTCCCGGGACAGGGATCAGCCAGCCCCAGCATTTT. Protein sequence: CASSPGTGISQPQHF.